This TCR beta chain came from a study of human T cells and chemical hapten exposure. As for the study in general: Alopecia areata, totalis or universalis affected patients, mainly female. Per-sample TCR yields varied mainly from small pooled library volume differences.

Time point described: pre-sensitization, week 0. Specified treatment: therapeutic diphenylcyclopropenone sensitization with weekly scalp DPC. Individual cDNA molecules (in the library) carried attached unique molecular identifiers. In TCRdb, the RACE reads were re-called with MiXCR into one record per CDR3 protein. The profile shows 80,000 to 95,000 distinct CDR3 sequences, roughly 8.8% of them singletons. About this clonotype: Its antigen is undetermined.

The length of the CDR3 is 14 residues. The germline V gene encodes CDR1 DFQATT and CDR2 SNEGSKA (reference sequence). The J segment lost 4 bases and the V segment lost 6 bases, leaving 7 bases of the junction unmatched. Study-level results: The formation of large CDR3 similarity clusters by expanded TCRs significantly exceeded that of controls.

The material sequenced was whole blood, taken in connection with sensitization to the hapten diphenylcyclopropenone (DPC). The receptor comes from a woman between 35 and 50 years old with alopecia areata. Some clones in this sample may be carry-over from other donors' samples. This chain connects TRBV20-1 to TRBJ1-5; 9 bases are shared with TRBD1. The CDR3 is CSAPDRGGNQPQHF. As DNA, the CDR3 is TGCAGTGCCCCGGACAGGGGAGGGAATCAGCCCCAGCATTTT.